This TCR beta chain was found in a study of identifying expanded T cells in peripheral blood. General study results and limits: Over about two and four weeks, about 15 and 18 clones changed, versus more than 1 between replicates. Across healthy donors, higher total template counts meant significantly greater roughly two-week count variance.

Assay used: immunoSEQ multiplex PCR; TCRdb lists only in-frame clones, some missing. Here the sample spans about 98,000 clones, more than 70% being singletons. Collection occurred without any documented infections or immune events in donors. Comment on this clone: Its antigen remains unidentified.

Trimming shortened V by 5 bases and J by 0 bases, and 19 bases separated the two germline ends. This CDR3 region has 17 residues. Germline CDR1 reads SGHRS; CDR2 reads YFSETQ. This rearrangement joins TRBV5-1 to TRBJ2-3, with D possibly TRBD2 on 6 matching bases. This TCR was recovered from a person aged 18 to 70 in good health. The sample taken for sequencing was blood. CDR3 amino acids: CASSLRETGLSTDTQYF. CDR3 bases: TGCGCCAGCAGTCTTCGAGAAACGGGACTCAGCACAGATACGCAGTATTTT.